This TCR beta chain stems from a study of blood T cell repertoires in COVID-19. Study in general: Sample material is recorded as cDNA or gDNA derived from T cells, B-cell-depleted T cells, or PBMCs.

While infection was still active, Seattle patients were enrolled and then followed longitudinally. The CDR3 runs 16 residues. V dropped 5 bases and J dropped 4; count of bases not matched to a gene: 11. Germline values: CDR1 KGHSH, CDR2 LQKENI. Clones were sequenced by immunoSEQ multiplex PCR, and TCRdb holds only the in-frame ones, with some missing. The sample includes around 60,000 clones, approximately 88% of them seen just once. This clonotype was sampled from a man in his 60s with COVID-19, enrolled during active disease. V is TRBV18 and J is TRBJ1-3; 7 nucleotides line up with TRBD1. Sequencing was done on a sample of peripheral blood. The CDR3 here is CASSSSEQGFGNTIYF. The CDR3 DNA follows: TGTGCCAGCTCATCGAGCGAACAGGGGTTCGGAAACACCATATATTTT. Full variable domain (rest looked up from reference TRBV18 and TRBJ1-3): NAGVMQNPRHLVRRRGQEARLRCSPMKGHSHVYWYRQLPEEGLKFMVYLQKENIIDESGMPKERFSAEFPKEGPSILRIQQVVRGDSAAYFCASSSSEQGFGNTIYFGEGSWLTVV.